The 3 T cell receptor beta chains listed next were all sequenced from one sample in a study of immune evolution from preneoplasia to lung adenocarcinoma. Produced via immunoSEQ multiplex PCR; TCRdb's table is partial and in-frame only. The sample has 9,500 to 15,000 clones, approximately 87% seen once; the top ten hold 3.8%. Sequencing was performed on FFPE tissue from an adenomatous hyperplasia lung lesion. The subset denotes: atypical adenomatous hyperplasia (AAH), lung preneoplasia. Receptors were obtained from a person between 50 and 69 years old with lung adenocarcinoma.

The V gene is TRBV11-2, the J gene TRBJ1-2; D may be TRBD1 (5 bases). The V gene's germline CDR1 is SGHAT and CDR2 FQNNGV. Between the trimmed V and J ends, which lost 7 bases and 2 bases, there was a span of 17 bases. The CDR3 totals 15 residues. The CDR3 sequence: CASTPGGGINYGYTF. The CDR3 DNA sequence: TGTGCCAGCACTCCCGGGGGGGGGATCAACTATGGCTACACCTTC.

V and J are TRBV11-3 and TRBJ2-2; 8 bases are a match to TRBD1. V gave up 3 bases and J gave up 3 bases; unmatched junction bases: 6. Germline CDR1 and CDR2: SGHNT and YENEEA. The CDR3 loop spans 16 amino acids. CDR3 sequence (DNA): TGTGCCAGCAGCTTCATTCAGGGGGCCGACACCGGGGAGCTGTTTTTT. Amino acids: CASSFIQGADTGELFF.

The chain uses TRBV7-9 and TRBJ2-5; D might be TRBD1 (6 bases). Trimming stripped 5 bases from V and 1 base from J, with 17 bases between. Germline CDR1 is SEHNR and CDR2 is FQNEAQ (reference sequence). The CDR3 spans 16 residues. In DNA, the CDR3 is TGTGCCAGCAGCCAAACCGTAGGGGGTTTCCAAGAGACCCAGTACTTC. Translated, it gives CASSQTVGGFQETQYF.